Shown below are 11 T cell receptor beta chains from a single sample sequenced in a study of T-cell reconstitution after alpha-beta-depleted transplantation in children. The library targeted TCRbeta and was prepared with unique molecular identifiers. TCRdb analysed the PCR reads with MiXCR anew, one entry per CDR3 protein. The sample has 200,000 to 250,000 distinct CDR3 sequences; around 9.9% are singletons. The starting material was PBMCs, obtained before TCRalphabeta/CD19-depleted stem cell transplant. The receptors were sampled from a child under two years old with acute myeloid leukemia, due to receive a stem cell transplant.

The sample holds many counts of this clonotype. This chain uses TRBV29-1 with TRBJ1-1; D not certain. This CDR3 is built from 11 residues. CDR1 SQVTM and CDR2 ANQGSEA come from the germline V gene. V was trimmed by 6 bases and J by 1 base, leaving 6 bases between them. The CDR3 is CSVRSNTEAFF. CDR3 nucleotides: TGCAGCGTAAGATCGAACACTGAAGCTTTCTTT.

This clonotype has ten or more counts. This chain uses TRBV10-3 with TRBJ1-1; D is perhaps TRBD1 (5 bases). The germline V gene encodes CDR1 ENHRY and CDR2 SYGVKD. The CDR3 length is 13 residues. Trimming cost V 4 bases and J 0 bases, with 6 bases left between them. CDR3 sequence (DNA): TGTGCCATCAGTGGCAGGGTGAACACTGAAGCTTTCTTT. Its translation: CAISGRVNTEAFF.

Many counts were recorded for this clonotype. CDR3: CSARVLVGLASEQYF. The CDR3 nucleotides are TGCAGTGCTAGGGTTCTGGTAGGGCTGGCATCCGAGCAGTACTTC. This chain links TRBV20-1 with TRBJ2-7; D is undetermined. Germline lookup yields CDR1 DFQATT and CDR2 SNEGSKA (reference sequence). V was clipped by 3 bases and J by 6 bases, with 21 bases between them. The CDR3 sequence is 15 residues long.

This clonotype came up many times. The rearrangement uses TRBV14 and TRBJ1-2, with TRBD1 identical over 7 bases. Losses at the gene ends were 1 base for V and 4 bases for J; bases not matched to a gene: 6. This CDR3 spans 15 amino acids. Germline-derived CDR1 and CDR2 are SGHDN and FVKESK. The CDR3 reads CASSQANRGRYGYTF. The CDR3 DNA sequence: TGTGCCAGCAGCCAAGCAAACAGGGGACGCTATGGCTACACCTTC.

This clonotype was seen at least ten times. The chain carries TRBV5-5 and TRBJ1-1, with D uncertain. This CDR3 has 13 residues. Germline values: CDR1 SGHKS, CDR2 YYEKEE (reference sequence). With 5 bases removed from V and 4 bases from J, the gap between germline ends came to 12 bases. Here the CDR3 reads CASSYADSTEAFF. The DNA for the CDR3 is TGTGCCAGCAGTTACGCGGATTCCACTGAAGCTTTCTTT.

This clonotype was counted ten times or more. The chain has TRBV20-1 and TRBJ2-4; possible D gene TRBD2, 6 bases. In germline, CDR1 is DFQATT, CDR2 SNEGSKA (reference sequence). V was trimmed by 0 bases and J by 9 bases, leaving 18 bases between them. CDR3 length equals 15 residues. The CDR3 coding sequence is TGCAGTGCTAGAGATGGGCGTCTACTGGAGGGCATTCAGTACTTC. Translating gives CSARDGRLLEGIQYF.

This clonotype was counted at least ten times. Here the CDR3 omits its conserved ending phenylalanine or tryptophan, so a read error is the likely source. It is unclear where the CDR3 begins or ends on the DNA, so no DNA is shown, and the CDR3 is as TCRdb lists it. V is TRBV5-1 and J is TRBJ1-5; the table's D call of TRBD1 was not tested on the DNA. The CDR3 length is 11 residues, termini included. Germline V gene sequence: CDR1 SGHRS, CDR2 YFSETQ. CDR3 region: CASSLAGGEGS.

This clonotype was picked up many times. The chain joins TRBV24-1 to TRBJ1-2; D remains unclear. CDR3 length: 11 amino acids. V lost 0 bases and J lost 7, with 2 bases in between. Germline CDR1 KGHDR, CDR2 SFDVKD. In DNA form, the CDR3 reads TGTGCCACCAGTGATTTGGCTGGCTACACCTTC. The encoded protein is CATSDLAGYTF.

This clonotype was recorded many times. The V call is TRBV20-1, the J call TRBJ1-2; D remains unclear. Germline V gene data show CDR1 as DFQATT and CDR2 as SNEGSKA (reference sequence). The V gene lost 6 bases and the J gene lost 4 bases, with 12 bases spanning the gap. The CDR3 has 12 amino acids. DNA for the CDR3: TGCAGTGCCAGTTCTGGACCCTATGGCTACACCTTC. Its protein product is CSASSGPYGYTF.

The chain carries TRBV12-3 or TRBV12-4 and TRBJ1-1; D unresolved. V was pared by 0 bases and J by 0 bases, with 5 bases between. This CDR3 is 14 amino acids long. This CDR3 is CASSLADMNTEAFF. CDR3 nucleotides: TGTGCCAGCAGTTTAGCGGATATGAACACTGAAGCTTTCTTT.

This clonotype has at least ten counts. The chain has TRBV2 and TRBJ2-5, with a tentative D call TRBD2 (6 bases). V was pared by 11 bases and J by 1 base, with 8 bases between. CDR1 is SNHLY, CDR2 FYNNEI, per germline. This CDR3 has 11 residues. CDR3 nucleotide sequence: TGTGCCGGAGGGGTCCAAGAGACCCAGTACTTC. As protein: CAGGVQETQYF.